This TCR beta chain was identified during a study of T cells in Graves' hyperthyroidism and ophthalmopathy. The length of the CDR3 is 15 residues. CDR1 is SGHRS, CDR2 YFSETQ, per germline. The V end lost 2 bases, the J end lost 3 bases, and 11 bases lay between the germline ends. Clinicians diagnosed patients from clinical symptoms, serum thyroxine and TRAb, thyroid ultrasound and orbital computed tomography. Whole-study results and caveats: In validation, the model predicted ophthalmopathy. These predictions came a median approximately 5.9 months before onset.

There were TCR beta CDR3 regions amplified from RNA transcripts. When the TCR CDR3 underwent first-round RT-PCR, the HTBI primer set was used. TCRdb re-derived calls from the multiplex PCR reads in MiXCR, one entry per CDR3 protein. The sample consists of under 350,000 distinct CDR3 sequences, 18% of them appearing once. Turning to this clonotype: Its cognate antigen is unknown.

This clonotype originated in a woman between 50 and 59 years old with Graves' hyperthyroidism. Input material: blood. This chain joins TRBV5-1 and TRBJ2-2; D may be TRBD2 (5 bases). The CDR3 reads CASSLEGVYTGELFF. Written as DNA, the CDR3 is TGCGCCAGCAGCTTAGAGGGTGTCTACACCGGGGAGCTGTTTTTT.